This T cell receptor (beta chain) is from a study of T cell repertoires in cytomegalovirus infection. On the study more broadly: Public signatures in TCR beta pointed to CMV infection and matching HLA type.

General study results and limits: Cumulative frequency of public TCR beta families picked out carriers of CMV plus the relevant HLA. The response measured ex vivo was dominated by TCR beta clonotypes (HLA-C-restricted and CMV-specific).

One entry per CDR3 protein, called by TCRdb with MiXCR from the reads. The data show more than 400,000 distinct CDR3 sequences, about 26% seen once. The sample holds a few counts of this clonotype. Its antigen is undetermined. Germline V gene lookup returns CDR1 SEHNR and CDR2 FQNEAQ (reference sequence). The CDR3 is 16 amino acids. Trimming at V came to 5 bases and at J to 4 bases, leaving 8 bases not matched to a gene. The receptor was isolated from a human donor in good health (CMV status not recorded). Some clones in this sample may be carry-over from other donors' samples. Material for sequencing was PBMCs. The chain uses TRBV7-9 and TRBJ2-5, with 12 bases fitting TRBD2. The CDR3 DNA reads TGTGCCAGCAGCCCTCGACTAGCGGGAGTCGGAGAGACCCAGTACTTC. Amino acid sequence: CASSPRLAGVGETQYF.